These T cell receptor beta chains were read from a single sample in a study of blood T cell repertoires in COVID-19. Here immunoSEQ multiplex PCR was the method, and the copy in TCRdb shows in-frame clones only, minus some. The sample records 110,000 or so clones, roughly 80% being singletons. The sample comprised peripheral blood. The receptor source for this set is a woman between 40 and 50 years old with acute or convalescent COVID-19. CDR3s include the opening cysteine and the closing phenylalanine or tryptophan. A D gene is named only where the DNA matches it firmly. Clone size is stated in some rows and not others, as once, few, many or a class when expanded.

J gene,D gene,clone size,V gene,CDR3 DNA,CDR3 protein
TRBJ1-3,TRBD1,-,TRBV9,TGTGCCAGCAGCGTAGATGGGACAGGGGGAAACTCTGGAAACACCATATATTTT,CASSVDGTGGNSGNTIYF
TRBJ1-5,-,-,TRBV6-2/TRBV6-3,TGTGCCAGCAGTGGCGACAGGTATCACGATCAGCCCCAGCATTTT,CASSGDRYHDQPQHF
TRBJ2-3,TRBD2,-,TRBV19,TGTGCCAGTAGTGAACTAGCGGGGGGGCCTGCAGATACGCAGTATTTT,CASSELAGGPADTQYF
TRBJ1-2,TRBD1,-,TRBV5-1,TGCGCCAGCAGCTTCACAGGGGATGGTAACTATGGCTACACCTTC,CASSFTGDGNYGYTF
TRBJ2-2,TRBD2,few,TRBV24-1,TGTGCCACCAGTGATGGCGGGGGGGCGCGGAACACCGGGGAGCTGTTTTTT,CATSDGGGARNTGELFF
TRBJ2-3,-,-,TRBV6-6,TGTGCCAGCAGTTATGTGGGGCTGGGCACAGATACGCAGTATTTT,CASSYVGLGTDTQYF
TRBJ2-3,-,-,TRBV27,TGTGCCAGCAGTTTATCTTGGAGTCTCTCCACAGATACGCAGTATTTT,CASSLSWSLSTDTQYF
TRBJ1-5,-,-,TRBV5-5,TGTGCCAGCAGCTGGCTAGGGGGTTCGAATCAGCCCCAGCATTTT,CASSWLGGSNQPQHF
TRBJ1-2,-,-,TRBV6-2/TRBV6-3,TGTGCCAGCAGTTACCCAGCACGGGGAAGTTATGGCTACACCTTC,CASSYPARGSYGYTF
TRBJ1-1,TRBD1,-,TRBV5-1,TGCGCCAGCAGCCGCATTGGGACAGGGGGCACTGAAGCTTTCTTT,CASSRIGTGGTEAFF
TRBJ2-3,-,-,TRBV11-2,TGTGCCAGCAGCTTGGGGCTACGCACAGATACGCAGTATTTT,CASSLGLRTDTQYF
TRBJ2-7,-,-,TRBV30,TGTGCCTGGAGTACAGGGACTAACTACGAGCAGTACTTC,CAWSTGTNYEQYF
TRBJ1-2,-,-,TRBV5-1,TGCGCCAGCAGCTTTGGGGCAGGGCCCTACTATGGCTACACCTTC,CASSFGAGPYYGYTF
TRBJ2-1,-,-,TRBV9,TGTGCCAGCAGCGTTGGGGGCAGTGTGTATAATGAGCAGTTCTTC,CASSVGGSVYNEQFF
TRBJ1-4,-,-,TRBV6-6,TGTGCCAGCAGTTACTCACAGGGTTTGAATGAAAAACTGTTTTTT,CASSYSQGLNEKLFF
TRBJ1-1,-,-,TRBV5-1,TGCGCCAGCAGCTTGGTTGCAGGCTCTGAAGCTTTCTTT,CASSLVAGSEAFF
TRBJ2-1,-,-,TRBV6-5,TGTGCCAGCACCAGATACAATGAGCAGTTCTTC,CASTRYNEQFF
TRBJ2-7,-,-,TRBV6-2/TRBV6-3,TGTGCCAGCAGTTCCATGACAGGTCACGAGCAGTACTTC,CASSSMTGHEQYF
TRBJ2-2,-,-,TRBV6-5,TGTGCCAGCAGTCCATATGACACTAACACCGGGGAGCTGTTTTTT,CASSPYDTNTGELFF
TRBJ1-1,-,-,TRBV5-1,TGCGCCAGCAGCTTCGTTACAGGGTCCGTTGACACTGAAGCTTTCTTT,CASSFVTGSVDTEAFF
TRBJ1-2,TRBD1,-,TRBV19,TGTGCCAGTAGTATTGATATCGACAGGGGAGGCTACACCTTC,CASSIDIDRGGYTF
TRBJ1-3,TRBD1,-,TRBV25-1,TGTGCCAGCAGTGCCGGAGGACAGGGGGCGAGCTCTGGAAACACCATATATTTT,CASSAGGQGASSGNTIYF
TRBJ1-5,-,-,TRBV1,TGCACCAGCAGCCAAGTCCCACAGGGCGATGATCAGCCCCAGCATTTT,CTSSQVPQGDDQPQHF
TRBJ2-3,TRBD2,once,TRBV5-1,TGCGCCAGCAGCTTGGAGGGACTAGCGGGGCTCGCAGATACGCAGTATTTT,CASSLEGLAGLADTQYF
TRBJ1-3,-,-,TRBV11-2,TGTGCCAGCAGCTTCGGGAAATCGGGAAACACCATATATTTT,CASSFGKSGNTIYF
TRBJ1-2,-,-,TRBV3-1/TRBV3-2,TGTGCCAGCACCCAAGGGTTGAGAGGGAGGATTAACTATGGCTACACCTTC,CASTQGLRGRINYGYTF
TRBJ2-3,-,-,TRBV5-1,TGCGCCAGCACCAGACTTCGCGCAGGGAACACAGATACGCAGTATTTT,CASTRLRAGNTDTQYF
TRBJ2-7,-,many,TRBV6-1,TGTGCCAGCAGTGAAGCCAGCTCCTACGAGCAGTACTTC,CASSEASSYEQYF
TRBJ1-4,TRBD1,-,TRBV5-1,TGCGCCAGCAGCTTGGGACAGGGGGCAAGTGAAAAACTGTTTTTT,CASSLGQGASEKLFF
TRBJ2-7,-,-,TRBV6-5,TGTGCCAGCAGCCAACTCGGGTCCGAGCAGTACTTC,CASSQLGSEQYF
TRBJ2-7,TRBD1,-,TRBV3-1/TRBV3-2,TGTGCCAGCAGCCAACAAACAGGGGGCGAACCCACCTACGAGCAGTACTTC,CASSQQTGGEPTYEQYF
TRBJ2-7,-,-,TRBV7-2,TGTGCCAGCAGCTTAGCTAGCGGTTCCTACGAGCAGTACTTC,CASSLASGSYEQYF
TRBJ1-2,-,-,TRBV6-5,TGTGCCAGCAGTTACAGGGGGACCAACTATGGCTACACCTTC,CASSYRGTNYGYTF
TRBJ2-2,TRBD2,few,TRBV4-1,TGCGCCAGCAGCCGTAGCGGACTAGCGAACACCGGGGAGCTGTTTTTT,CASSRSGLANTGELFF
TRBJ1-1,-,-,TRBV3-1/TRBV3-2,TGTGCCAGCAGCCCATCTGGGCCCGAAGCTTTCTTT,CASSPSGPEAFF
TRBJ1-2,-,-,TRBV3-1/TRBV3-2,TGTGCCAGCAGCCAAGATTTCAGGGCCAACTATGGCTACACCTTC,CASSQDFRANYGYTF
TRBJ1-5,-,-,TRBV4-3,TGCGCCAGCAGCCAAGCAACAGGGAATAGCAATCAGCCCCAGCATTTT,CASSQATGNSNQPQHF
TRBJ1-1,-,-,TRBV7-9,TGTGCCAGCGGGTGGGTTGGGAGTGAAGCTTTCTTT,CASGWVGSEAFF